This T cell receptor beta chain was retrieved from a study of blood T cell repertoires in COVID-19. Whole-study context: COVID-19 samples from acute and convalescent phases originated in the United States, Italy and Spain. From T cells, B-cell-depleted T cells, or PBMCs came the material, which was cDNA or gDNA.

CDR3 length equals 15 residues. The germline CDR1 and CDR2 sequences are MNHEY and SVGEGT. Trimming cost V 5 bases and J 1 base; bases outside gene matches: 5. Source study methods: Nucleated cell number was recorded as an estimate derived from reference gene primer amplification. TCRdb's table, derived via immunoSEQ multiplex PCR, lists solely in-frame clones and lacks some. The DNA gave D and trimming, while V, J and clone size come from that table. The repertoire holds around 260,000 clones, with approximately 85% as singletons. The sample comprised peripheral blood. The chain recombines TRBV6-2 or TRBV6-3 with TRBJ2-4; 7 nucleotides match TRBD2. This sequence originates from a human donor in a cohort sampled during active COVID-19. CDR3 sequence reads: CASSPVGGAKNIQYF. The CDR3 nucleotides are TGTGCCAGCAGTCCCGTCGGGGGGGCCAAAAACATTCAGTACTTC.